This passage covers 9 T cell receptor beta chains from one sample sequenced in a study of CD8 T cells in acute hepatitis C reinfection. Measured with immunoSEQ multiplex PCR; TCRdb has only the in-frame clones, and not every one. The data hold tens of thousands of clones, with about 87% observed a single time. Time point given: naive CD8 control sorted from an acute-time-point sample. Sequenced input: naive CD8+ T cells from PBMCs. The source is a man aged 30 to 39 with chronic hepatitis C.

The genes are TRBV19 and TRBJ1-1; TRBD1 aligns across 11 bases. There are 17 residues in the CDR3. V lost 6 bases to trimming and J lost 4 bases; unmatched junction nucleotides: 13. Germline CDR1 and CDR2: LNHDA and SQIVND (reference sequence). CDR3 amino acids: CASRAHLDRGPGTEAFF. The CDR3, as DNA: TGTGCCAGTAGGGCTCACCTGGACAGGGGGCCGGGCACTGAAGCTTTCTTT.

This clone was seen more than once but under ten times. The genes are TRBV5-1 and TRBJ2-7; D gene uncertain. V was trimmed by 0 bases and J by 0 bases, leaving 7 bases between them. CDR3 length: 14 amino acids. CDR1 and CDR2 (germline): SGHRS, YFSETQ. This CDR3 reads CASSLASSSYEQYF. CDR3 sequence (DNA): TGCGCCAGCAGCTTGGCTTCGTCCTCCTACGAGCAGTACTTC.

For this clone: Compared with germline, one end of the junction differs, possibly owing to a read error. The CDR3 sequence is CTSSPGTASYEQYF. The CDR3 region has the DNA TGTACCAGCAGTCCCGGGACGGCCTCCTACGAGCAGTACTTC. The rearrangement uses TRBV6-1 and TRBJ2-7; either TRBD1 or TRBD2 may fit D (5 bases each). The CDR3 contains 14 residues. Germline V gene sequence: CDR1 MNHNS, CDR2 SASEGT.

The rearrangement uses TRBV7-8 and TRBJ2-1; D is undetermined. V was cut by 5 bases and J by 9 bases, with 26 bases left in between. Germline V gene lookup returns CDR1 SGHVS and CDR2 FQNEAQ. This CDR3 spans 17 amino acids. Here the CDR3 reads CASSNSQVVGLESEQFF. The DNA of the CDR3 is TGTGCCAGCAGCAACTCCCAAGTGGTGGGGTTAGAGTCTGAGCAGTTCTTC.

This clone was counted a single time. This sequence joins TRBV27 and TRBJ2-7; 9 bases align to TRBD1. After removal of 5 bases from V and 2 bases from J, the junction contained 4 bases not matched to a gene. This CDR3 region has 14 residues. The germline V gene encodes CDR1 MNHEY and CDR2 SMNVEV (reference sequence). The CDR3 coding sequence is TGTGCCAGCAGTGTCGGGACAGGGACCTACGAGCAGTACTTC. It codes for CASSVGTGTYEQYF.

The sample holds a few counts of this clone. J is TRBJ2-3 and V is TRBV5-4; no clear D gene. The length of the CDR3 is 15 residues. V lost 2 bases and J 0 bases, leaving 10 bases between the germline ends. Germline CDR1 and CDR2: SGHNT and YYREEE (reference sequence). The CDR3 is CASSLADPSTDTQYF. DNA of the CDR3: TGTGCCAGCAGCTTAGCCGACCCTAGCACAGATACGCAGTATTTT.

The V and J genes are TRBV4-1 and TRBJ2-7; no clear D. Trimming stripped 0 bases from V and 0 bases from J, with 18 bases between. The germline CDR1 and CDR2 sequences are MGHRA and YSYEKL. The CDR3 consists of 18 residues. CDR3 bases: TGCGCCAGCAGCCAAGAAGGTGCGGAAAGCAGGAGCTCCTACGAGCAGTACTTC. It codes for CASSQEGAESRSSYEQYF.

V and J are TRBV15 and TRBJ2-5; D may correspond to TRBD1 or TRBD2 (6 bases each). Germline CDR1 and CDR2: LNHNV and YYDKDF (reference sequence). The CDR3 has 18 residues. The V end lost 5 bases, the J end lost 2 bases, and 24 bases lay between the germline ends. The CDR3: CATSLTTGMDGGQETQYF. The CDR3 DNA reads as TGTGCCACCAGCCTGACAACAGGGATGGATGGAGGGCAAGAGACCCAGTACTTC. Complete variable domain (other parts from reference TRBV15 and TRBJ2-5): DAMVIQNPRYQVTQFGKPVTLSCSQTLNHNVMYWYQQKSSQAPKLLFHYYDKDFNNEADTPDNFQSRRPNTSFCFLDIRSPGLGDTAMYLCATSLTTGMDGGQETQYFGPGTRLLVL.

The rearrangement joins TRBV15 to TRBJ1-2; 9 bases are a match to TRBD1. The CDR3 totals 16 residues. Germline assignment: CDR1 LNHNV and CDR2 YYDKDF (reference sequence). The ends lost 4 bases at V and 0 bases at J; junction bases unmatched: 6. CDR3 nucleotide sequence: TGTGCCACCAGCAACAGGGGGCGAATGGCTAACTATGGCTACACCTTC. This encodes CATSNRGRMANYGYTF.